This T cell receptor (beta chain) comes out of a study of beta chain features in type 1 diabetes. Germline CDR1 is MNHEY and CDR2 is SMNVEV (reference sequence). The J segment lost 5 bases and the V segment lost 6 bases, leaving 11 bases of the junction unmatched. CDR3 length: 15 residues. Every bit of the isolated RNA underwent reverse transcription, so sequencing read expressed TCRB transcripts. Assay: immunoSEQ multiplex PCR; the TCRdb copy retains only in-frame clones and omits some. Of 350,000 to 400,000 clones in the sample, over 13% are singletons; the top ten hold roughly 0.017%. This TCR came from a young woman in good health. The rearrangement links TRBV27 to TRBJ2-7; TRBD1 aligns across 9 bases. The sample taken for sequencing was naive CD4+ T cells from blood. CDR3 nucleotide sequence: TGTGCCAGCAGAAGTGGCGGGACAGGGTCCAACGAGCAGTACTTC. Amino acids: CASRSGGTGSNEQYF.